This section outlines one T cell receptor beta chain sequence together with its context. This record belongs to a study of blood T cell repertoires in COVID-19. Study in general: PBMCs, B-cell-depleted T cells, or T cells were the source of the cDNA or gDNA that made up the material.

The length of the CDR3 is 14 residues. V lost 5 bases, J lost 1 base, and 11 bases lay in between. Germline V gives CDR1 SGHVS, CDR2 FNYEAQ. As processed by the authors: Reference gene primer amplification yielded estimated nucleated cell counts. Sequenced by immunoSEQ multiplex PCR; TCRdb stores in-frame clones only, minus some. V and J calls and clone size come straight from that table; D and trimming were deduced from the DNA. This sample has more than 60,000 clones, with under 95% found just once. The source of this sequence is a human donor in a cohort sampled during active COVID-19. The chain recombines TRBV7-6 with TRBJ2-5, with D perhaps TRBD2 (5 bases). Sequencing was carried out using peripheral blood. CDR3 sequence (DNA): TGTGCCAGCAGCCAAGGGCGGGTCCAAGAGACCCAGTACTTC. This codes for CASSQGRVQETQYF.